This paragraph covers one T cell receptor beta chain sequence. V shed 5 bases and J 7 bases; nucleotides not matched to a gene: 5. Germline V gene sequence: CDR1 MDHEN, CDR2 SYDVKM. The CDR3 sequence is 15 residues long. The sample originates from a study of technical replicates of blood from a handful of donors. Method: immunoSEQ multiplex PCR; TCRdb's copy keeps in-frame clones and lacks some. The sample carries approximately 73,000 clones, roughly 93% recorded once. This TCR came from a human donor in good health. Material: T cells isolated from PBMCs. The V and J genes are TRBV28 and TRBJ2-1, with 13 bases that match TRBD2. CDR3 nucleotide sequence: TGTGCCAGCAGTGTTACTAGCGGGAGGGTGAATGAGCAGTTCTTC. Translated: CASSVTSGRVNEQFF.